Included here is one TCR beta chain sequence, with context. From the germline J gene comes the end of the CDR3, since the read stops 3 residues before it. V lost 2 bases, J lost 2 bases, and 8 bases lay in between. The length of the CDR3 is 14 residues. Germline V lookup: CDR1 MGHDK, CDR2 SYGVNS. This sample was included in a study of T cells in women clearing cervical HPV infection. Measured with immunoSEQ multiplex PCR; TCRdb has only the in-frame clones, and not every one. The data include around 44,000 clones; the top ten clones carry about 7.3%. The V and J genes are TRBV25-1 and TRBJ2-3; D might be TRBD2 (6 bases). Material: blood buffy coat. The origin of this receptor is a woman aged 18 to 75 with a cervical HPV16 infection that either progressed to CIN3+ or cleared (not recorded which). CDR3 DNA, as far as it was read: TGTGCCAGCAGTGAAGGAGGGCCCACAGATACG. Protein: CASSEGGPTDT. The complete CDR3 sequence is CASSEGGPTDTQYF.